This T cell receptor (beta chain) came from a study of response to subunit inactivated influenza vaccine. Study conclusions and caveats: Authors suggested each seasonal flu vaccination may recruit only limited numbers of new T cells.

With regard to this clonotype: Its antigen remains unidentified.

Using its own MiXCR run on the RT-PCR reads, TCRdb lists one record per CDR3 protein. The data hold hundreds of thousands of distinct CDR3 sequences, with less than 20% observed a single time. V trimming: 11 bases; J trimming: 3 bases; junction bases outside the gene matches: 17. This CDR3 region has 17 residues. The origin of this receptor is a man aged 45-60 years who received an inactivated influenza vaccine. Sequencing used PBMCs from blood, obtained less than 6 days after vaccination. This chain links TRBV12-3 or TRBV12-4 with TRBJ2-7; 12 nucleotides line up with TRBD2. DNA for the CDR3: TGTGCCTCCTCTCAGCGGCTAGCGGGGGGGCCTCGCTACGAGCAGTACTTC. It codes for CASSQRLAGGPRYEQYF.